Included here is one T cell receptor beta chain sequence, with context. These data belong to a study of blood T cell repertoires in COVID-19. Across the whole study: Researchers got acute and convalescent COVID-19 samples from the United States, Italy and Spain. Sample material is recorded as cDNA or gDNA derived from T cells, B-cell-depleted T cells, or PBMCs.

In the source study's methods: The authors estimated nucleated cell counts from reference gene primer amplification. Assay used: immunoSEQ multiplex PCR; TCRdb lists only in-frame clones, some missing. The V and J calls and the clone size are those of that table, but D and trimming were determined from the DNA. The table has roughly 260,000 clones, roughly four fifths seen once. Sequenced: peripheral blood. The receptor was derived from a woman aged 65 to 85 with acute or convalescent COVID-19.

CDR3 sequence reads: CASSYSTGRLNTEAFF. In nucleotides, the CDR3 is TGTGCCAGCAGTTACTCGACAGGGAGATTGAACACTGAAGCTTTCTTT. This chain joins TRBV6-5 and TRBJ1-1; 7 nucleotides agree with TRBD1. This CDR3 contains 16 residues. The V and J ends lost 0 bases and 0 bases, in that order; junction bases with no gene match: 4. Germline V lookup: CDR1 MNHEY, CDR2 SVGAGI.